This record concerns one TCR beta chain sequence. This entry is derived from a study of blood T cell repertoires in COVID-19. The overall study: Researchers got acute and convalescent COVID-19 samples from the United States, Italy and Spain. PBMCs, B-cell-depleted T cells, or T cells were the source of the cDNA or gDNA that made up the material.

There are 14 residues in the CDR3. The ends lost 7 bases at V and 5 bases at J; junction bases unmatched: 7. Germline loops: CDR1 KGHDR, CDR2 SFDVKD. Sequenced by immunoSEQ multiplex PCR; TCRdb stores in-frame clones only, minus some. The table records about 44,000 clones, approximately 86% of them present only once. The chain has TRBV24-1 and TRBJ1-5; the match to TRBD1 covers 7 bases. The TCR sequence derives from a woman in her 70s with acute or convalescent COVID-19. Sequenced sample: peripheral blood. CDR3 amino acids: CATSDRESDQPQHF. The CDR3 DNA is TGTGCCACCAGCGACAGGGAATCGGATCAGCCCCAGCATTTT.